These T cell receptor beta chains were read from a single sample in a study of T cells in Graves' hyperthyroidism and ophthalmopathy. Using its own MiXCR run on the multiplex PCR reads, TCRdb lists one record per CDR3 protein. The table records some 510,000 distinct CDR3 sequences, 35% to 55% of them present only once. Sequencing input: peripheral blood or thyroid tissue (not recorded which). The source is a woman aged 18 to 35 with Graves' hyperthyroidism. Both conserved end residues are trimmed from each CDR3.

TRBV10-3	TRBJ2-7	AISELSAGGPWDEQY
TRBV14	TRBJ2-7	ASSQDHLLAGLINEQY
TRBV9	TRBJ1-2	ASSPTGVNGYT
TRBV12-3/TRBV12-4	TRBJ2-2	ANTPTGNTGELF
TRBV29-1	TRBJ1-1	SVFQGRNTEAF
TRBV6-5	TRBJ1-6	AISYGAAYNSPLH
TRBV24-1	TRBJ1-2	ATPPRTGGWNYGYT
TRBV12-3/TRBV12-4	TRBJ1-4	ASRPGQTNEKLI
TRBV7-9	TRBJ1-1	ASSLGTGATEAF
TRBV20-1	TRBJ2-7	SARGGGTLYEQY
TRBV7-2	TRBJ1-3	ASSQQETTIY
TRBV7-9	TRBJ1-5	ASSFSRVNQPQH
TRBV2	TRBJ2-7	ASSEGGNNEQY
TRBV5-1	TRBJ2-7	ASSLGPSGRLYEQY
TRBV10-3	TRBJ1-3	AISDHRDPSGNTIY
TRBV7-8	TRBJ2-7	ASSSERAYEQY
TRBV7-2	TRBJ1-5	ASSQDVGGNQPQH
TRBV18	TRBJ1-5	ASSPIRVGQPQH
TRBV10-3	TRBJ1-4	AISVGLAGAGNEKLF
TRBV2	TRBJ1-1	ASVPRTGKTEAF
TRBV2	TRBJ1-2	ASSEQGGDGYT
TRBV10-3	TRBJ1-1	AISDLQRNTEAF
TRBV7-3	TRBJ1-6	ASSTTGGENSPLH
TRBV7-9	TRBJ2-5	ASATGGGQETQY
TRBV5-1	TRBJ2-7	ASGPGPGGEYEQY
TRBV6-1	TRBJ1-1	ASSLGGKASAEAF
TRBV7-3	TRBJ2-2	ASSSQPNTGELF
TRBV7-2	TRBJ2-5	ASSQDARRGQETQY
TRBV6-5	TRBJ1-6	ASSTHLSDNSPLH
TRBV25-1	TRBJ2-7	ASSEYEGLGGYEQY
TRBV20-1	TRBJ2-2	SASTSTNTGELF
TRBV19	TRBJ2-5	ASSMERQETQY
TRBV19	TRBJ1-1	ASSISGNTEAF
TRBV12-5	TRBJ1-2	ASGRTGDGYT
TRBV9	TRBJ2-5	ASSGRTGDQETQY
TRBV19	TRBJ1-2	ASSILAGTGPNYGYT
TRBV7-9	TRBJ2-6	ASSHARAGANVLT
TRBV2	TRBJ1-5	PSSGRRGAGSNQPQH
TRBV6-4	TRBJ1-2	ASSDTGLAGASVGYT
TRBV29-1	TRBJ1-5	SVPGQGNQPQH
TRBV7-9	TRBJ2-6	ASSLGHSGANVLT
TRBV24-1	TRBJ1-2	ATSEGDSNVYGYT
TRBV19	TRBJ1-2	ASSIVRGDGYT
TRBV29-1	TRBJ2-7	SAAPGTSGTYEQY
TRBV9	TRBJ1-4	ASSEWGAGNEKLF
TRBV7-2	TRBJ1-6	ASSTQEKGSPLH
TRBV7-2	TRBJ1-1	ASRGTGFSAF
TRBV24-1	TRBJ1-6	ATSLDRGTPLH
TRBV7-2	TRBJ2-7	ASSPTGQGAEQY
TRBV7-9	TRBJ2-5	ASSTGGQGAWETQY
TRBV9	TRBJ2-2	ASSTPRDIGNTGELF
TRBV7-3	TRBJ1-1	ASSINRRGNTEAF
TRBV15	TRBJ1-4	ATSRAGQANEKLF